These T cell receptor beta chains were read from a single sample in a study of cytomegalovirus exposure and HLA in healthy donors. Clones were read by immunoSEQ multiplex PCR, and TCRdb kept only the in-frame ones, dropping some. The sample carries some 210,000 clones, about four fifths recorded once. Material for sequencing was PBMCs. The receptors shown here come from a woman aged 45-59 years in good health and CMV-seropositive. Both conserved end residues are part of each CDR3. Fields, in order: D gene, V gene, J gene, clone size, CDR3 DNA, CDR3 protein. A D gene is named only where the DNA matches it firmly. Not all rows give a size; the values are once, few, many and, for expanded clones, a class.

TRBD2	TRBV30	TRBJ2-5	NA	TGTGCCTGGAGGGGACTTAAGGGGCGGGGGGGCCAAGAGACCCAGTACTTC	CAWRGLKGRGGQETQYF
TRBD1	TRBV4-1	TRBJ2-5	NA	TGCGCCAGCAGCCAAGCGGACAGGGACCAAGAGACCCAGTACTTC	CASSQADRDQETQYF
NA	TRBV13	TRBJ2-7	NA	TGTGCCAGCAGCTTATTCGTGCCCAGGACCTACGAGCAGTACTTC	CASSLFVPRTYEQYF
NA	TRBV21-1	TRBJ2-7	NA	TGTGCCAGCAGCAAAAAAAGCGGAGCCACCTACGAGCAGTACTTC	CASSKKSGATYEQYF
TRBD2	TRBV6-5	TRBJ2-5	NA	TGTGCCAGCAGCAGCGGGGCGTTAGAGACCCAGTACTTC	CASSSGALETQYF
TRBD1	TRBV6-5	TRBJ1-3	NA	TGTGCCAGCAGGCGACAGGGTGCCGGAAACACCATATATTTT	CASRRQGAGNTIYF
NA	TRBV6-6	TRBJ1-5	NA	TGTGCAGCGGGGGGGGCTAATCAGCCCCAGCATTTT	CAAGGANQPQHF
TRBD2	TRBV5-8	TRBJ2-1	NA	TGTGCCAGCAGCTTGGTGCTAGCGGGCTCCTACAATGAGCAGTTCTTC	CASSLVLAGSYNEQFF
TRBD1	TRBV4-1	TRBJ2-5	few	TGCGCCAGCAGCCAATCCGGACAGGGACCCGAAGAGACCCAGTACTTC	CASSQSGQGPEETQYF
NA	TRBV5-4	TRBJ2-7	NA	TGTGCCAGCAGCGGGGGGGGGCCCCGGGTGGGTGACGAGCAGTACTTC	CASSGGGPRVGDEQYF
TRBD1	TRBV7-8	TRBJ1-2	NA	TGTGCCAGCAGCGACCGGACAGGGAACTATGGCTACACCTTC	CASSDRTGNYGYTF
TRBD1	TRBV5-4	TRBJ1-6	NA	TGTGCCAGCAGCTTGGGTATGGGACAGGGGGTAAGGAATTCACCCCTCCACTTT	CASSLGMGQGVRNSPLHF
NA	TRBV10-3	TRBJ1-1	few	TGTGCCATCAAGAGGGAGGGGAGCACTGAAGCTTTCTTT	CAIKREGSTEAFF
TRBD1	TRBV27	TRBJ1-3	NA	TGTGCCAGCAGACCGGGACAGGTCCGGGCTGGAAACACCATATATTTT	CASRPGQVRAGNTIYF
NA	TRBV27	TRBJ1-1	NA	TGTGCCAGCCGACGGGTTGGGACTGAAGCTTTCTTT	CASRRVGTEAFF
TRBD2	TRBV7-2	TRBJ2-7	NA	TGTGCCAGCAGCTTAGACGTCTTGAGCGGGGGGTACGAGCAGTACTTC	CASSLDVLSGGYEQYF
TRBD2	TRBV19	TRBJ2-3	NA	TGTGCCAGGGCCAGGGTAGCGGGGGGTGGCGATACGCAGTATTTT	CARARVAGGGDTQYF
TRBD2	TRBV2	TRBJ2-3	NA	TGTGCCAGCAGTGAGCCAATGAGTCGGGGGGGCACAGATACGCAGTATTTT	CASSEPMSRGGTDTQYF